These T cell receptor beta chains were read from a single sample in a study of blood T cell repertoires in COVID-19. Measured with immunoSEQ multiplex PCR; TCRdb has only the in-frame clones, and not every one. The top ten hold approximately 4% of the sample, which has roughly 350,000 clones, over 75% seen once. The sample consisted of peripheral blood. The receptors derive from a woman aged 45-60 years with active or convalescent COVID-19. CDR3s include the opening cysteine and the closing phenylalanine or tryptophan. Fields, in order: CDR3 length, clone size, J gene, D gene, V gene, CDR3 protein, CDR3 DNA. D genes are given only for firm matches. Only part of the rows carry a size: once, few, many, or a class if the clone is expanded.

cdr3_length: 20; clone_size: -; j_call: TRBJ2-7; d_call: TRBD2; v_call: TRBV10-3; cdr3_aa: CAISGTPGLVFGGGTYEQYF; cdr3_nt: TGTGCCATCAGTGGTACCCCGGGACTAGTGTTTGGTGGTGGTACGTACGAGCAGTACTTC
cdr3_length: 15; clone_size: -; j_call: TRBJ1-6; d_call: TRBD1; v_call: TRBV7-2; cdr3_aa: CASSIGQGLGSPLHF; cdr3_nt: TGTGCCAGCAGCATAGGACAGGGCCTGGGGTCACCCCTCCACTTT
cdr3_length: 15; clone_size: -; j_call: TRBJ2-5; d_call: TRBD2; v_call: TRBV3-1/TRBV3-2; cdr3_aa: CASSQAASGQETQYF; cdr3_nt: TGTGCCAGCAGCCAAGCTGCTAGCGGCCAAGAGACCCAGTACTTC
cdr3_length: 15; clone_size: -; j_call: TRBJ1-2; d_call: -; v_call: TRBV30; cdr3_aa: CAWSLTMGDNYGYTF; cdr3_nt: TGTGCCTGGAGTTTAACGATGGGAGATAACTATGGCTACACCTTC
cdr3_length: 15; clone_size: -; j_call: TRBJ1-6; d_call: TRBD1; v_call: TRBV6-6; cdr3_aa: CASSTGQGTGSPLHF; cdr3_nt: TGTGCCAGCAGTACAGGACAGGGTACCGGTTCACCCCTCCACTTT
cdr3_length: 16; clone_size: -; j_call: TRBJ2-2; d_call: TRBD2; v_call: TRBV4-3; cdr3_aa: CASSLAGGADTGELFF; cdr3_nt: TGCGCCAGCAGCCTAGCGGGAGGAGCGGACACCGGGGAGCTGTTTTTT
cdr3_length: 15; clone_size: -; j_call: TRBJ1-2; d_call: TRBD1; v_call: TRBV19; cdr3_aa: CASSMLGDRAYGYTF; cdr3_nt: TGTGCCAGTAGTATGTTGGGCGACAGGGCCTATGGCTACACCTTC
cdr3_length: 14; clone_size: -; j_call: TRBJ2-7; d_call: -; v_call: TRBV6-5; cdr3_aa: CASAWGTLSYEQYF; cdr3_nt: TGTGCCAGTGCCTGGGGGACACTGTCCTACGAGCAGTACTTC
cdr3_length: 15; clone_size: -; j_call: TRBJ2-7; d_call: -; v_call: TRBV7-9; cdr3_aa: CASSRGDVGTYEQYF; cdr3_nt: TGTGCCAGCAGCCGGGGAGACGTAGGGACCTACGAGCAGTACTTC
cdr3_length: 14; clone_size: -; j_call: TRBJ2-2; d_call: -; v_call: TRBV2; cdr3_aa: CASNRVRSAGELFF; cdr3_nt: TGTGCCAGCAACAGGGTTAGAAGTGCCGGGGAGCTGTTTTTT
cdr3_length: 15; clone_size: -; j_call: TRBJ1-1; d_call: -; v_call: TRBV15; cdr3_aa: CATSRDLAAAGEAFF; cdr3_nt: TGTGCCACCAGCAGAGATCTTGCGGCAGCCGGGGAAGCTTTCTTT
cdr3_length: 15; clone_size: -; j_call: TRBJ2-4; d_call: -; v_call: TRBV7-2; cdr3_aa: CASSLSGASKNIQYF; cdr3_nt: TGTGCCAGCAGCTTGTCAGGGGCTAGTAAAAACATTCAGTACTTC
cdr3_length: 13; clone_size: -; j_call: TRBJ2-7; d_call: -; v_call: TRBV12-3/TRBV12-4; cdr3_aa: CASRRDSAYEQYF; cdr3_nt: TGTGCCAGCAGGCGGGACAGTGCCTACGAGCAGTACTTC
cdr3_length: 14; clone_size: -; j_call: TRBJ2-7; d_call: -; v_call: TRBV9; cdr3_aa: CASSVSPGSYEQYF; cdr3_nt: TGTGCCAGCAGCGTATCCCCGGGGTCCTACGAGCAGTACTTC
cdr3_length: 17; clone_size: -; j_call: TRBJ2-7; d_call: TRBD2; v_call: TRBV5-1; cdr3_aa: CASSQQGGGRRGEEQYF; cdr3_nt: TGCGCCAGCAGCCAACAAGGCGGGGGGCGAAGGGGGGAAGAGCAGTACTTC
cdr3_length: 13; clone_size: -; j_call: TRBJ1-6; d_call: -; v_call: TRBV4-3; cdr3_aa: CASSQDRNSPLHF; cdr3_nt: TGCGCCAGCAGCCAAGATCGGAATTCACCCCTCCACTTT
cdr3_length: 13; clone_size: -; j_call: TRBJ1-5; d_call: TRBD1; v_call: TRBV30; cdr3_aa: CAWGQERYQPQHF; cdr3_nt: TGTGCCTGGGGACAGGAAAGGTACCAGCCCCAGCATTTT
cdr3_length: 15; clone_size: once; j_call: TRBJ2-3; d_call: -; v_call: TRBV28; cdr3_aa: CASSLWAGARDTQYF; cdr3_nt: TGTGCCAGCAGTTTATGGGCAGGTGCCAGGGATACGCAGTATTTT
cdr3_length: 14; clone_size: -; j_call: TRBJ1-2; d_call: -; v_call: TRBV7-2; cdr3_aa: CASSLRQLNYGYTF; cdr3_nt: TGTGCCAGCAGCTTACGACAACTTAACTATGGCTACACCTTC
cdr3_length: 14; clone_size: -; j_call: TRBJ2-2; d_call: -; v_call: TRBV29-1; cdr3_aa: CSGEDRANTGELFF; cdr3_nt: TGCAGCGGTGAGGACAGAGCGAACACCGGGGAGCTGTTTTTT
cdr3_length: 21; clone_size: -; j_call: TRBJ2-1; d_call: TRBD2; v_call: TRBV2; cdr3_aa: CASSGTSGGALYQSSYNEQFF; cdr3_nt: TGTGCCAGCAGTGGGACTAGCGGGGGGGCACTATATCAGTCCTCCTACAATGAGCAGTTCTTC
cdr3_length: 13; clone_size: -; j_call: TRBJ2-2; d_call: TRBD1; v_call: TRBV7-6; cdr3_aa: CASSSPGQGALFF; cdr3_nt: TGTGCCAGCAGCAGTCCGGGACAGGGTGCGCTGTTTTTT
cdr3_length: 15; clone_size: -; j_call: TRBJ1-5; d_call: -; v_call: TRBV2; cdr3_aa: CASSVYVDSNQPQHF; cdr3_nt: TGTGCCAGCAGTGTGTATGTAGATAGCAATCAGCCCCAGCATTTT
cdr3_length: 15; clone_size: -; j_call: TRBJ1-1; d_call: -; v_call: TRBV19; cdr3_aa: CASSIVPGSDTEAFF; cdr3_nt: TGTGCCAGTAGTATCGTCCCGGGATCGGACACTGAAGCTTTCTTT
cdr3_length: 15; clone_size: many; j_call: TRBJ2-3; d_call: TRBD2; v_call: TRBV7-8; cdr3_aa: CASSPPSGEGNTQYF; cdr3_nt: TGTGCCAGCAGCCCACCCTCCGGGGAGGGGAATACGCAGTATTTT
cdr3_length: 16; clone_size: -; j_call: TRBJ2-7; d_call: TRBD1; v_call: TRBV5-1; cdr3_aa: CASSWSPGTGGYEQYF; cdr3_nt: TGCGCCAGCAGCTGGAGTCCCGGGACAGGGGGCTACGAGCAGTACTTC
cdr3_length: 14; clone_size: once; j_call: TRBJ2-7; d_call: -; v_call: TRBV30; cdr3_aa: CAWRWGVSSYEQYF; cdr3_nt: TGTGCCTGGAGGTGGGGGGTCAGCTCCTACGAGCAGTACTTC
cdr3_length: 15; clone_size: -; j_call: TRBJ2-3; d_call: -; v_call: TRBV15; cdr3_aa: CATSRGRDPTDTQYF; cdr3_nt: TGTGCCACCAGCAGAGGCAGGGATCCTACAGATACGCAGTATTTT
cdr3_length: 15; clone_size: few; j_call: TRBJ1-1; d_call: TRBD1; v_call: TRBV19; cdr3_aa: CASSPRQGGNTEAFF; cdr3_nt: TGTGCCAGTAGTCCCAGACAGGGGGGGAACACTGAAGCTTTCTTT
cdr3_length: 14; clone_size: -; j_call: TRBJ2-1; d_call: TRBD2; v_call: TRBV27; cdr3_aa: CASSLKRGGWEQFF; cdr3_nt: TGTGCCAGCAGTTTAAAGCGGGGGGGCTGGGAGCAGTTCTTC
cdr3_length: 13; clone_size: -; j_call: TRBJ2-5; d_call: TRBD1; v_call: TRBV18; cdr3_aa: CASSDRGLETQYF; cdr3_nt: TGTGCCAGCTCCGACAGGGGGCTAGAGACCCAGTACTTC
cdr3_length: 15; clone_size: -; j_call: TRBJ1-4; d_call: TRBD1; v_call: TRBV5-6; cdr3_aa: CASSFATGGSEKLFF; cdr3_nt: TGTGCCAGCAGCTTCGCAACAGGGGGAAGTGAAAAACTGTTTTTT
cdr3_length: 13; clone_size: -; j_call: TRBJ2-1; d_call: TRBD1; v_call: TRBV7-9; cdr3_aa: CASSRGQYNEQFF; cdr3_nt: TGTGCCAGCAGCCGGGGACAGTACAATGAGCAGTTCTTC
cdr3_length: 14; clone_size: -; j_call: TRBJ1-2; d_call: -; v_call: TRBV3-1/TRBV3-2; cdr3_aa: CASSQDRGNYGYTF; cdr3_nt: TGTGCCAGCAGCCAAGACAGGGGAAACTATGGCTACACCTTC
cdr3_length: 13; clone_size: -; j_call: TRBJ2-7; d_call: TRBD2; v_call: TRBV29-1; cdr3_aa: CSVVGLAEYEQYF; cdr3_nt: TGCAGCGTTGTGGGACTAGCGGAATACGAGCAGTACTTC
cdr3_length: 13; clone_size: -; j_call: TRBJ1-1; d_call: -; v_call: TRBV5-6; cdr3_aa: CASSWTQGRTAFF; cdr3_nt: TGTGCCAGCAGCTGGACACAGGGAAGGACAGCTTTCTTT
cdr3_length: 17; clone_size: -; j_call: TRBJ2-5; d_call: -; v_call: TRBV24-1; cdr3_aa: CATSDSQGSILQETQYF; cdr3_nt: TGTGCCACCAGTGATTCCCAGGGGTCTATCTTACAAGAGACCCAGTACTTC
cdr3_length: 13; clone_size: -; j_call: TRBJ1-2; d_call: -; v_call: TRBV18; cdr3_aa: CASSPPGVGGYTF; cdr3_nt: TGTGCCAGCTCACCACCAGGGGTCGGTGGCTACACCTTC